Shown below are 30 T cell receptor beta chains from a single sample sequenced in a study of cytomegalovirus exposure and HLA in healthy donors. The protocol was immunoSEQ multiplex PCR, while the TCRdb copy is restricted to in-frame clones and leaves out a portion. The repertoire has some 59,000 clones, over 85% of them found once; the top ten carry 7.5% to 10%. The sequencing input was PBMCs. Every receptor here comes from a woman aged 18-29 years in good health and CMV-seropositive.

The chain links TRBV6-5 to TRBJ2-1; 8 bases are a match to TRBD2. CDR3 length: 15 amino acids. J gave up 8 bases and V 2 bases, and 8 bases lay outside the gene matches. In germline, CDR1 is MNHEY, CDR2 SVGAGI. The CDR3, as DNA: TGTGCCAGCAGTTACGACGGGGGGGCCATCGATGAGCAGTTCTTC. It yields the protein CASSYDGGAIDEQFF.

The J gene is TRBJ2-3, the V gene TRBV7-2, with D hard to call. Germline CDR1 and CDR2: SGHTA and FQGNSA. V shed 5 bases and J shed 0 bases, with 9 bases lying between them. This CDR3 spans 14 amino acids. The CDR3 protein is CASSHDISTDTQYF. The CDR3 region has the DNA TGTGCCAGCAGCCACGACATAAGCACAGATACGCAGTATTTT.

V gene TRBV4-3 combines with J gene TRBJ2-1; TRBD1 matches at 8 bases. The CDR3 totals 15 residues. V gave up 0 bases and J gave up 10 bases; unmatched junction bases: 8. CDR1 is LGHNA, CDR2 YSLEER, per germline. The CDR3, as DNA: TGCGCCAGCAGCCAAGAGACGGACAGGGCTTACGAGCAGTTCTTC. Its translation is CASSQETDRAYEQFF.

The V and J genes are TRBV5-1 and TRBJ1-2; D is perhaps TRBD1 (6 bases). Trimming took off 0 bases at V and 2 bases at J, with 14 bases between the two ends. CDR1 is SGHRS and CDR2 is YFSETQ in the germline V gene. The CDR3 covers 16 residues. CDR3 protein: CASSLAFGQINYGYTF. In DNA form, the CDR3 reads TGCGCCAGCAGCTTGGCTTTCGGACAGATCAACTATGGCTACACCTTC.

The chain employs TRBV5-6 and TRBJ1-5; tentatively, D is TRBD1 (5 bases). The CDR3 has 15 amino acids. Germline V CDR1 and CDR2: SGHDT, YYEEEE. Trimming shortened V by 3 bases and J by 6 bases, and 16 bases separated the two germline ends. The CDR3 DNA reads TGTGCCAGCAGCTCTCAGGGAAATAAGGGTCAGCCCCAGCATTTT. Translated, it gives CASSSQGNKGQPQHF.

In nucleotides, the CDR3 is TGTGCCAGCAGCTCGACAGGGAACGAGCAGTACTTC. This translates into CASSSTGNEQYF. This chain uses TRBV7-6 with TRBJ2-7, with 7 bases fitting TRBD1. Trimming took 4 bases from V and 5 from J; bases not matched to a gene: 2. The CDR3 is 12 amino acids. Germline CDR1 SGHVS, CDR2 FNYEAQ.

The gene calls are TRBV6-5 and TRBJ2-5; possibly TRBD2 for D (5 bases). This CDR3 is built from 15 residues. Germline V gene data show CDR1 as MNHEY and CDR2 as SVGAGI. Trimming cost V 0 bases and J 4 bases, with 12 bases left between them. The CDR3 coding sequence is TGTGCCAGCAGTTACTCGGGCGGACGGGGAGAGACCCAGTACTTC. Protein: CASSYSGGRGETQYF.

This chain uses TRBV5-4 with TRBJ1-2; D is ambiguous. The CDR3 has 15 residues. The germline V and J ends were trimmed by 4 bases and 2 bases, with 15 bases remaining between them. Germline loops: CDR1 SGHNT, CDR2 YYREEE (reference sequence). The CDR3 coding sequence is TGTGCCAGCAGCCGAACCTCCGGCGGGAACTATGGCTACACCTTC. It translates to CASSRTSGGNYGYTF.

The genes are TRBV5-4 and TRBJ2-7, with D perhaps matching TRBD2 (7 bases). Germline V gene data show CDR1 as SGHNT and CDR2 as YYREEE (reference sequence). CDR3 size: 13 residues. The V end was cut by 1 base, the J end by 6 bases, with 11 bases between. The CDR3: CASSLPGGGEQYF. The DNA for the CDR3 is TGTGCCAGCAGCTTGCCGGGGGGCGGCGAGCAGTACTTC.

The V gene is TRBV11-2, the J gene TRBJ2-1, with 10 positions matching TRBD2. Germline V CDR1 and CDR2: SGHAT, FQNNGV. V lost 2 bases to trimming and J lost 7 bases; unmatched junction nucleotides: 14. The CDR3 has 18 amino acids. CDR3 loop: CASSLRASGGASGNEQFF. The CDR3 coding sequence is TGTGCCAGCAGCTTAAGGGCCAGCGGGGGGGCCTCGGGGAATGAGCAGTTCTTC. Filled out from reference TRBV11-2 and TRBJ2-1, the complete variable domain reads EAGVAQSPRYKIIEKRQSVAFWCNPISGHATLYWYQQILGQGPKLLIQFQNNGVVDDSQLPKDRFSAERLKGVDSTLKIQPAKLEDSAVYLCASSLRASGGASGNEQFFGPGTRLTVL.

This chain uses TRBV25-1 with TRBJ2-5; TRBD1 matches at 12 bases. Per germline, CDR1 MGHDK and CDR2 SYGVNS. The trim removed 1 base at V and 5 bases at J, leaving 5 bases unmatched. CDR3 length: 16 amino acids. In nucleotides, the CDR3 is TGTGCCAGCAGTGAATTAGGGACAGGGGGCCTGGAGACCCAGTACTTC. Its protein is CASSELGTGGLETQYF.

V is TRBV6-4 and J is TRBJ2-3; D may be TRBD2 (6 bases). The CDR3 covers 16 residues. V was clipped by 2 bases and J by 4 bases, with 16 bases between them. The germline V gene has CDR1 MRHNA and CDR2 SNTAGT. The CDR3 spells CASSDTGGVDPDTQYF. DNA of the CDR3: TGTGCCAGCAGTGACACGGGCGGGGTGGACCCAGATACGCAGTATTTT.

This chain joins TRBV11-2 and TRBJ2-2; 11 bases agree with TRBD2. Germline CDR1 SGHAT, CDR2 FQNNGV. The CDR3 has 18 residues. V gave up 1 base and J gave up 1 base; unmatched junction bases: 5. The CDR3, as DNA: TGTGCCAGCAGCTTAGTTAGGCTAGCGGGGGGGAACACCGGGGAGCTGTTTTTT. This sequence encodes CASSLVRLAGGNTGELFF. The complete variable domain, with remaining parts taken from reference TRBV11-2 and TRBJ2-2, reads EAGVAQSPRYKIIEKRQSVAFWCNPISGHATLYWYQQILGQGPKLLIQFQNNGVVDDSQLPKDRFSAERLKGVDSTLKIQPAKLEDSAVYLCASSLVRLAGGNTGELFFGEGSRLTVL.

The chain joins TRBV5-1 to TRBJ1-6, with 10 bases lining up with TRBD1. The CDR3 consists of 13 residues. Germline-derived CDR1 and CDR2 are SGHRS and YFSETQ. The ends lost 4 bases at V and 8 bases at J; junction bases unmatched: 0. CDR3 DNA sequence: TGCGCCAGCAGCGGACAGGGGGATTCACCCCTCCACTTT. Translating gives CASSGQGDSPLHF.

The chain joins TRBV6-4 to TRBJ2-1; TRBD1 is a possible D gene (6 bases). CDR1 and CDR2 (germline): MRHNA, SNTAGT. This CDR3 is built from 13 residues. The germline V and J ends were trimmed by 4 bases and 9 bases, with 13 bases remaining between them. The CDR3 DNA reads TGTGCCAGCAGTGTACAGGGTAAGGGTGAGCAGTTCTTC. Translation gives CASSVQGKGEQFF.

This rearrangement joins TRBV9 to TRBJ1-3; D unclear. Germline V gives CDR1 SGDLS, CDR2 YYNGEE. The CDR3 spans 15 residues. The V end lost 3 bases, the J end lost 8 bases, and 18 bases lay between the germline ends. CDR3 nucleotides: TGTGCCAGCAGCGGAGGGAACCGAGAAAGGGACACCATATATTTT. Its translation is CASSGGNRERDTIYF.

Of note for this clone: One end of the junction does not line up with germline, which may come from a read error. The chain uses TRBV7-7 and TRBJ2-5; TRBD2 is a possible D gene (6 bases). Looked up from germline, CDR1 is SSHAT and CDR2 is FNYEAQ (reference sequence). The length of the CDR3 is 13 residues. DNA of the CDR3: TGTGCTAGCAGCTGGGGGGAACAAGAGACCCAGTACTTC. This codes for CASSWGEQETQYF.

This clone was observed a few times. CDR3 in DNA: TGTGCCAGCTCACCGTCGGGGGGGCGAAATAATTCACCCCTCCACTTT. This encodes CASSPSGGRNNSPLHF. The chain recombines TRBV18 with TRBJ1-6, with D perhaps matching TRBD1 (6 bases). Germline CDR1 reads KGHSH; CDR2 reads LQKENI. Trimming shortened V by 3 bases and J by 5 bases, and 14 bases separated the two germline ends. The CDR3 consists of 16 residues.

The V and J genes are TRBV7-2 and TRBJ2-1; TRBD1 is a possible D gene (6 bases). The CDR3 totals 15 residues. V was shortened by 2 bases and J by 8 bases, with 16 bases between the two germline ends. The germline CDR1 and CDR2 sequences are SGHTA and FQGNSA. CDR3 sequence: CASSLIGRGGDEQFF. CDR3 bases: TGTGCCAGCAGCTTAATAGGCAGGGGTGGTGATGAGCAGTTCTTC.

The chain uses TRBV28 and TRBJ2-3; 9 bases line up with TRBD2. This CDR3 is built from 14 residues. CDR1 and CDR2 from the germline V gene are MDHEN and SYDVKM. V trimming: 5 bases; J trimming: 6 bases; junction bases outside the gene matches: 6. The CDR3 spells CASSMGLAGDTQYF. CDR3 coding DNA: TGTGCCAGCAGTATGGGACTAGCTGGTGATACGCAGTATTTT.

The chain combines TRBV6-1 with TRBJ1-5; TRBD1 aligns across 8 bases. Per the germline V gene, CDR1 is MNHNS and CDR2 is SASEGT. The CDR3 length is 15 residues. V dropped 4 bases and J dropped 3; count of bases not matched to a gene: 5. CDR3 protein: CASSGQGSYNQPQHF. The CDR3 nucleotides are TGTGCCAGCAGTGGACAGGGGAGTTACAATCAGCCCCAGCATTTT.

This chain joins TRBV27 and TRBJ2-1; TRBD2 agrees at 9 bases. V trimming: 5 bases; J trimming: 4 bases; junction bases outside the gene matches: 9. In germline, CDR1 is MNHEY, CDR2 SMNVEV (reference sequence). There are 16 residues in the CDR3. CDR3 in amino acids: CASSHGLANGYNEQFF. In nucleotides, the CDR3 is TGTGCCAGCAGTCACGGACTAGCGAACGGTTACAATGAGCAGTTCTTC.

The V and J genes are TRBV19 and TRBJ1-6, with 8 bases aligning to TRBD1. The length of the CDR3 is 15 residues. Germline CDR1 LNHDA, CDR2 SQIVND (reference sequence). The junction had 10 bases not matched to a gene; V was cut back by 8 bases and J by 7 bases. The CDR3 spells CASSETGVGNSPLHF. The DNA for the CDR3 is TGTGCCAGTTCAGAGACAGGGGTGGGGAATTCACCCCTCCACTTT.

This chain joins TRBV6-5 and TRBJ2-7, with 8 positions matching TRBD1. From germline, CDR1 is MNHEY and CDR2 SVGAGI. V trimming: 8 bases; J trimming: 3 bases; junction bases outside the gene matches: 6. This CDR3 spans 13 amino acids. CDR3 in amino acids: CASGPTGGYEQYF. CDR3 bases: TGTGCCAGCGGACCTACAGGGGGCTACGAGCAGTACTTC.

The V and J genes are TRBV5-4 and TRBJ2-1, with D perhaps TRBD2 (5 bases). Germline V gene sequence: CDR1 SGHNT, CDR2 YYREEE (reference sequence). The CDR3 runs 13 residues. V gave up 3 bases and J gave up 2 bases, with 6 bases separating them. The CDR3 bases are TGTGCCAGCAGCTCGGGGACCTACAATGAGCAGTTCTTC. Translated, it gives CASSSGTYNEQFF.

V and J are TRBV7-9 and TRBJ2-5; 9 bases are shared with TRBD2. The CDR3 length is 17 residues. The J segment lost 2 bases and the V segment lost 1 base, leaving 8 bases of the junction unmatched. Per germline, CDR1 SEHNR and CDR2 FQNEAQ (reference sequence). The CDR3 DNA is TGTGCCAGCAGCTTAGTGTTCAGCGGGGGGCAACAAGAGACCCAGTACTTC. Encoded protein: CASSLVFSGGQQETQYF.

This chain uses TRBV30 with TRBJ2-7; 9 nucleotides match TRBD1. Per the germline V gene, CDR1 is GTSNPN and CDR2 is SVGIG (reference sequence). This CDR3 is built from 13 residues. The J segment lost 6 bases and the V segment lost 0 bases, leaving 3 bases of the junction unmatched. The CDR3 DNA reads as TGTGCCTGGAGTGTAAACAGGGGGCGCGAGCAGTACTTC. This sequence encodes CAWSVNRGREQYF.

The CDR3 is CASSLGLAGPYEQYF. The CDR3, as DNA: TGTGCCAGCAGCTTAGGGCTAGCGGGACCCTACGAGCAGTACTTC. The rearrangement joins TRBV7-9 to TRBJ2-7; 9 nucleotides line up with TRBD2. The CDR3 has 15 amino acids. With 1 base clipped from V and 2 bases from J, the junction kept 3 bases outside the gene matches. Germline V gives CDR1 SEHNR, CDR2 FQNEAQ (reference sequence).

The V and J genes are TRBV11-3 and TRBJ2-1; D unresolved. With 1 base removed from V and 7 bases from J, the gap between germline ends came to 14 bases. The germline CDR1 and CDR2 sequences are SGHNT and YENEEA. This CDR3 spans 15 amino acids. The CDR3 coding sequence is TGTGCCAGCAGCTTAGGTCCTTACTCCCTTAATGAGCAGTTCTTC. Protein: CASSLGPYSLNEQFF.

This chain uses TRBV19 with TRBJ2-2, with TRBD2 matching over 11 bases. Germline loops: CDR1 LNHDA, CDR2 SQIVND (reference sequence). The CDR3 runs to 17 residues. Trimming removed 4 bases from V and 4 bases from J; junction bases left unmatched: 8. In DNA, the CDR3 is TGTGCCAGTAGTAACCCCCTAGCGGGGGGCGGCACCGGGGAGCTGTTTTTT. Encoded protein: CASSNPLAGGGTGELFF.